This TCR beta chain is drawn from a study of cytomegalovirus exposure and HLA in healthy donors. Study-wide context: Researchers previously reported finding 100 million or so unique TCR beta sequences from approximately 200 million T cells. As released early, the data held some 85 million unique TCRs from HLA-typed donors.

V was clipped by 0 bases and J by 0 bases, with 6 bases between them. The CDR3 length is 15 residues. Germline V gives CDR1 MNHEY, CDR2 SVGAGI. Study-wide points: Reports state that TCR beta sequences accurately predicted most subjects' HLA-A and HLA-B alleles. Some V segments, including TRBV6-2 and TRBV6-3, were excluded as indistinguishable.

About this clone itself: The antigen is not known.

Amplification used 60 Vbeta primers and 13 Jbeta primers. The assay was immunoSEQ multiplex PCR, and TCRdb's table has in-frame clones only and misses some. The sample has around 120,000 clones, 75% to 85% seen once; the top ten hold 7.5% to 10%. The rearrangement joins TRBV6-5 to TRBJ1-3; D uncertain. The clonotype originates from a female donor in good health and CMV-seropositive. The sample taken for sequencing was PBMCs. The CDR3 spells CASSYSAASGNTIYF. DNA for the CDR3: TGTGCCAGCAGTTACTCGGCCGCCTCTGGAAACACCATATATTTT.